The T cell receptor (beta chain) under discussion was sequenced for a study of response to subunit inactivated influenza vaccine. TCRdb used MiXCR to reprocess the RT-PCR reads, holding one entry per CDR3 protein. The data show 530,000 or so distinct CDR3 sequences, 14% seen once. Deletions cut 4 bases from V and 0 bases from J, with 19 bases between. The CDR3 spans 17 residues. Germline lookup yields CDR1 LNHNV and CDR2 YYDKDF (reference sequence). Study-level results: Every seasonal influenza vaccination brings in few new T cells, the authors suggested.

Details on this clonotype: Its specificity is unknown.

This sequence was found in a middle-aged man who received an inactivated influenza vaccine. The chain links TRBV15 to TRBJ2-7; weak D call: TRBD2 (7 bases). Here the sequenced sample was PBMCs from blood, taken about 11 days after vaccination. CDR3: CATSKRTGGLGSYEQYF. The CDR3 coding sequence is TGTGCCACCAGCAAACGAACGGGGGGCTTGGGCTCCTACGAGCAGTACTTC. The complete variable domain, with remaining parts taken from reference TRBV15 and TRBJ2-7, reads DAMVIQNPRYQVTQFGKPVTLSCSQTLNHNVMYWYQQKSSQAPKLLFHYYDKDFNNEADTPDNFQSRRPNTSFCFLDIRSPGLGDTAMYLCATSKRTGGLGSYEQYFGPGTRLTVT.